This passage covers 32 T cell receptor beta chains from one sample sequenced in a study of shared clonotypes between healthy human individuals. Sequenced by immunoSEQ multiplex PCR; TCRdb stores in-frame clones only, minus some. The sample holds about 750,000 clones, nearly 95% seen once. Naive CD8 cells lacked CD45RO and underwent positive selection for CCR7, leaving out terminally differentiated effector memory CD45RA+ cells. Sequences were obtained from naive CD8+ T cells sorted from blood. All receptors derive from a man aged 25 to 40 in good health.

The rearrangement uses TRBV7-9 and TRBJ1-1; possibly TRBD1 for D (5 bases). Germline V gene sequence: CDR1 SEHNR, CDR2 FQNEAQ (reference sequence). V dropped 1 base and J dropped 4 bases, with 16 bases sitting between them. The CDR3 is 16 amino acids. CDR3 coding DNA: TGTGCCAGCAGCTTAGGCGGTAGGGGAAAGGGCACTGAAGCTTTCTTT. Translated: CASSLGGRGKGTEAFF.

CDR3 protein: CASSLQGATNEKLFF. CDR3 nucleotide sequence: TGTGCCAGCAGTCTCCAGGGGGCAACTAATGAAAAACTGTTTTTT. This chain uses TRBV27 with TRBJ1-4; 7 positions match TRBD1. The ends lost 5 bases at V and 0 bases at J; junction bases unmatched: 3. In germline, CDR1 is MNHEY, CDR2 SMNVEV (reference sequence). The CDR3 runs 15 residues.

The chain carries TRBV7-2 and TRBJ2-7, with 10 bases that match TRBD1. This CDR3 comprises 15 residues. Germline V gives CDR1 SGHTA, CDR2 FQGNSA. V lost 5 bases and J lost 2; bases outside the gene matches: 6. CDR3 amino acids: CASSMTGTGAYEQYF. The CDR3 DNA sequence: TGTGCCAGCAGCATGACCGGGACAGGGGCCTACGAGCAGTACTTC.

The J gene is TRBJ2-1, the V gene TRBV28; D is possibly TRBD1 (5 bases). The CDR3 loop spans 14 amino acids. V lost 8 bases and J lost 6, with 17 bases in between. The germline V gene has CDR1 MDHEN and CDR2 SYDVKM. The CDR3, as DNA: TGTGCCAGCGCTGTGGCAGGGTGGATCAATGAGCAGTTCTTC. Translated, it gives CASAVAGWINEQFF.

The rearrangement uses TRBV5-5 and TRBJ2-7; 11 bases are a match to TRBD1. V lost 4 bases, J lost 11 bases, and 8 bases stayed unmatched. The CDR3 length is 13 residues. Germline V CDR1 and CDR2: SGHKS, YYEKEE (reference sequence). CDR3 sequence (DNA): TGTGCCAGCAGCCGAGGGACAGGGGGAGGGAAGTACTTC. It codes for CASSRGTGGGKYF.

The gene calls are TRBV13 and TRBJ2-7; D is possibly TRBD2 (5 bases). Germline assignment: CDR1 PRHDT and CDR2 FYEKMQ (reference sequence). V lost 4 bases to trimming and J lost 2 bases, with 15 bases between them. The CDR3 sequence is 15 residues long. CDR3 region: CASSSRRAATYEQYF. CDR3 in DNA: TGTGCCAGCAGCTCTCGGCGGGCAGCCACCTACGAGCAGTACTTC.

The CDR3 DNA sequence: TGCGCCAGCAGCCAAGCGGGTACAGGGCGGACTGAAGCTTTCTTT. It encodes CASSQAGTGRTEAFF. This sequence joins TRBV4-1 and TRBJ1-1, with D possibly matching TRBD1 (6 bases). Trimming shortened V by 1 base and J by 5 bases, and 14 bases separated the two germline ends. This CDR3 region has 15 residues. CDR1 and CDR2 (germline): MGHRA, YSYEKL.

V usage is TRBV11-2 and J usage is TRBJ2-7; D is unresolved. The CDR3 sequence is 11 residues long. Germline-derived CDR1 and CDR2 are SGHAT and FQNNGV. V was cut by 5 bases and J by 6 bases, with 8 bases left in between. CDR3 in DNA: TGTGCCAGCAGCCAGAACGTCGAGCAGTACTTC. It yields the protein CASSQNVEQYF.

The chain combines TRBV6-5 with TRBJ2-1; perhaps TRBD1 as D (5 bases). CDR1 MNHEY and CDR2 SVGAGI come from the germline V gene. Trimming shortened V by 4 bases and J by 2 bases, and 12 bases separated the two germline ends. This CDR3 region has 15 residues. Written as DNA, the CDR3 is TGTGCCAGCAGTTTTTTCCAGGGCCCCTACAATGAGCAGTTCTTC. The encoded protein is CASSFFQGPYNEQFF.

The chain couples TRBV7-9 to TRBJ2-1; D gene uncertain. With 3 bases removed from V and 8 bases from J, the gap between germline ends came to 8 bases. The CDR3 loop spans 12 amino acids. Germline CDR1 and CDR2: SEHNR and FQNEAQ (reference sequence). The CDR3 loop is CASSFVRDEQFF. The CDR3 nucleotides read TGTGCCAGCAGCTTTGTCCGGGATGAGCAGTTCTTC.

This clone has just one count. This chain links TRBV27 with TRBJ1-2; 8 bases agree with TRBD1. V shed 2 bases, J shed 8 bases, and the junction held 10 bases outside the gene matches. The CDR3 has 15 amino acids. Looked up from germline, CDR1 is MNHEY and CDR2 is SMNVEV (reference sequence). This CDR3 reads CASSLTGGAGGGYTF. CDR3 nucleotide sequence: TGTGCCAGCAGTTTAACGGGAGGGGCAGGGGGCGGCTACACCTTC.

The J gene is TRBJ2-5, the V gene TRBV21-1. TRBV21-1 is a pseudogene. CDR3 length equals 17 residues. The CDR3 protein is CASSKGGRGDGLKTQYF. Here the CDR3 DNA reads TGTGCCAGCAGCAAAGGGGGTAGAGGGGATGGCTTAAAGACCCAGTACTTC.

This clone was detected once. J is TRBJ2-7 and V is TRBV4-1; 12 nucleotides line up with TRBD1. V shed 4 bases and J 6 bases; nucleotides not matched to a gene: 4. The germline CDR1 and CDR2 sequences are MGHRA and YSYEKL. There are 14 residues in the CDR3. The CDR3 DNA follows: TGCGCCAGCAGCCCGGGACAGGGGGCGTTCGAGCAGTACTTC. Its protein is CASSPGQGAFEQYF.

This chain uses TRBV11-3 with TRBJ2-1, with unresolved D. The CDR3 sequence is 13 residues long. From germline, CDR1 is SGHNT and CDR2 YENEEA. The V end was cut by 4 bases, the J end by 5 bases, with 9 bases between. CDR3 region: CASSSRRNNEQFF. In nucleotides, the CDR3 is TGTGCCAGCAGCTCCAGGAGAAACAATGAGCAGTTCTTC.

Here the CDR3 DNA reads TGCGCCAGCAGCCAAGGGGCGTCGCGGGAGCAGTACTTC. Protein product: CASSQGASREQYF. V gene TRBV4-1 combines with J gene TRBJ2-7; D not certain. Germline V gene sequence: CDR1 MGHRA, CDR2 YSYEKL. The CDR3 extends over 13 amino acids. Trimming pared 1 base from V and 7 bases from J, leaving 11 bases between.

The rearrangement uses TRBV19 and TRBJ2-7; D perhaps matches TRBD1 (6 bases). The V end was cut by 5 bases, the J end by 3 bases, with 8 bases between. Germline CDR1 LNHDA, CDR2 SQIVND (reference sequence). This CDR3 is 12 amino acids long. The CDR3 nucleotides read TGTGCCAGTAGTGGGGGACACTACGAGCAGTACTTC. Its translation is CASSGGHYEQYF. The full variable domain, rest sourced from reference TRBV19 and TRBJ2-7, is DGGITQSPKYLFRKEGQNVTLSCEQNLNHDAMYWYRQDPGQGLRLIYYSQIVNDFQKGDIAEGYSVSREKKESFPLTVTSAQKNPTAFYLCASSGGHYEQYFGPGTRLTVT.

This clone has just one count. This chain uses TRBV7-9 with TRBJ2-5; D is unclear. CDR1 SEHNR and CDR2 FQNEAQ come from the germline V gene (reference sequence). The length of the CDR3 is 14 residues. Deletions cut 8 bases from V and 1 base from J, with 14 bases between. The chain's CDR3 is CASWTGRFQETQYF. CDR3 DNA: TGTGCCAGCTGGACGGGCAGGTTCCAAGAGACCCAGTACTTC.

The chain combines TRBV4-1 with TRBJ2-1, with a weak D call TRBD2 (5 bases). V was clipped by 3 bases and J by 5 bases, with 11 bases between them. The CDR3 runs 14 residues. CDR1 and CDR2 from the germline V gene are MGHRA and YSYEKL. The CDR3 DNA is TGCGCCAGCAGCCAGATTGGACTGAACAATGAGCAGTTCTTC. The encoded protein is CASSQIGLNNEQFF.

The gene calls are TRBV11-2 and TRBJ2-7, with a possible D match to TRBD2 (6 bases). This CDR3 is built from 14 residues. Germline lookup yields CDR1 SGHAT and CDR2 FQNNGV. Trimming removed 8 bases from V and 1 base from J, with 15 bases in between. The CDR3 spells CASAGVGRSYEQYF. The CDR3 DNA sequence: TGTGCCAGCGCCGGGGTAGGGAGGTCCTACGAGCAGTACTTC. The full variable domain, in which reference TRBV11-2 and TRBJ2-7 provide the parts outside the CDR3, is EAGVAQSPRYKIIEKRQSVAFWCNPISGHATLYWYQQILGQGPKLLIQFQNNGVVDDSQLPKDRFSAERLKGVDSTLKIQPAKLEDSAVYLCASAGVGRSYEQYFGPGTRLTVT.

The V and J genes are TRBV7-9 and TRBJ2-3; D unresolved. Deletions cut 4 bases from V and 5 bases from J, with 4 bases between. The CDR3 contains 11 residues. The germline CDR1 and CDR2 sequences are SEHNR and FQNEAQ (reference sequence). The CDR3, as DNA: TGTGCCAGCAGCTGGCAAGATACGCAGTATTTT. Amino acids: CASSWQDTQYF.

The table lists this clone with a count of one. V usage is TRBV29-1 and J usage is TRBJ2-2; no clear D gene. V lost 7 bases and J lost 1, with 10 bases in between. Germline V gives CDR1 SQVTM, CDR2 ANQGSEA. This CDR3 is 13 amino acids long. The CDR3 nucleotides are TGCAGCGCCAGGACGGTGAACACCGGGGAGCTGTTTTTT. It translates to CSARTVNTGELFF.

The chain is built from TRBV4-1 and TRBJ2-2; D remains unclear. Per germline, CDR1 MGHRA and CDR2 YSYEKL. The V gene lost 4 bases and the J gene lost 4 bases, with 7 bases spanning the gap. The CDR3 has 13 residues. CDR3 bases: TGCGCCAGCAGCCGGTTTTCCACCGGGGAGCTGTTTTTT. This encodes CASSRFSTGELFF.

The chain combines TRBV28 with TRBJ1-2; the D is unclear. The CDR3 runs 17 residues. Germline CDR1 is MDHEN and CDR2 is SYDVKM. V shed 7 bases and J shed 4 bases, with 25 bases lying between them. As DNA, the CDR3 is TGTGCCAGCACCACGACGGAAAGGGAGGGTAGTCGCTATGGCTACACCTTC. It is translated as CASTTTEREGSRYGYTF.

The V and J genes are TRBV9 and TRBJ2-3, with D possibly TRBD1 on 5 matching bases. The CDR3 is made up of 15 amino acids. CDR1 and CDR2 (germline): SGDLS, YYNGEE. Trimming removed 0 bases at V and 4 bases at J, with 12 bases between. The chain's CDR3 is CASSVAGAGADTQYF. In DNA, the CDR3 is TGTGCCAGCAGCGTAGCTGGGGCCGGAGCAGATACGCAGTATTTT.

The chain links TRBV27 to TRBJ2-2; 7 bases match TRBD2. With V trimmed by 5 bases and J by 6 bases, 12 bases remained unmatched. Germline lookup yields CDR1 MNHEY and CDR2 SMNVEV (reference sequence). The CDR3 contains 16 residues. The CDR3 DNA sequence: TGTGCCAGCAGTATAACCGGGACTATATCGCCCGGGGAGCTGTTTTTT. It specifies CASSITGTISPGELFF.

This sequence joins TRBV5-1 and TRBJ1-2, with D possibly matching TRBD1 (6 bases). V was trimmed by 0 bases and J by 6 bases, leaving 15 bases between them. Germline V lookup: CDR1 SGHRS, CDR2 YFSETQ. The CDR3 totals 15 residues. The chain's CDR3 is CASSLAGGPRDGYTF. In DNA, the CDR3 is TGCGCCAGCAGCTTGGCCGGGGGGCCCAGGGATGGCTACACCTTC.

This clone has a single count. V and J are TRBV29-1 and TRBJ2-7, with 10 nucleotides matching TRBD2. Per germline, CDR1 SQVTM and CDR2 ANQGSEA. The CDR3 runs 16 residues. The ends lost 1 base at V and 5 bases at J; junction bases unmatched: 11. The CDR3 here is CSVEVPTSGNDDEQYF. CDR3 coding DNA: TGCAGCGTTGAAGTCCCCACTAGCGGGAATGACGACGAGCAGTACTTC.

About this clone: Additional DNA sequences in this sample encode the identical CDR3. V is TRBV5-4 and J is TRBJ2-7; TRBD2 is a possible D gene (5 bases). Trimming took 2 bases from V and 2 from J, leaving 8 bases between them. The length of the CDR3 is 13 residues. Germline values: CDR1 SGHNT, CDR2 YYREEE (reference sequence). CDR3 nucleotide sequence: TGTGCCAGCAGCTTTTCGGGGACCTACGAGCAGTACTTC. It translates to CASSFSGTYEQYF.

V and J are TRBV6-5 and TRBJ2-7; weak D call: TRBD1 (5 bases). Germline V gene lookup returns CDR1 MNHEY and CDR2 SVGAGI. This CDR3 is built from 12 residues. The ends were cut back, 6 bases at V and 4 bases at J, with 10 bases in the middle. Written as DNA, the CDR3 is TGTGCCAGCAGGTCAACAGGATACGAGCAGTACTTC. It encodes CASRSTGYEQYF.

The gene calls are TRBV5-5 and TRBJ2-7; 8 nucleotides line up with TRBD1. V shed 2 bases and J 4 bases; nucleotides not matched to a gene: 5. Per germline, CDR1 SGHKS and CDR2 YYEKEE (reference sequence). This CDR3 has 14 residues. CDR3 sequence: CASSLRTGLYEQYF. The CDR3 DNA reads TGTGCCAGCAGCTTAAGGACAGGGCTATACGAGCAGTACTTC.

The V and J genes are TRBV2 and TRBJ1-4; D unresolved. From germline, CDR1 is SNHLY and CDR2 FYNNEI. The CDR3 runs 15 residues. V lost 3 bases and J lost 0, with 8 bases in between. The CDR3 region is CASSDHKSTNEKLFF. As DNA, the CDR3 is TGTGCCAGCAGTGACCACAAATCAACTAATGAAAAACTGTTTTTT.

The J gene is TRBJ2-1, the V gene TRBV6-6, with TRBD1 as a possible D gene (6 bases). CDR3 length equals 15 residues. V was shortened by 2 bases and J by 8 bases, with 16 bases between the two germline ends. The germline V gene has CDR1 MNHNY and CDR2 SVGAGI (reference sequence). The CDR3 DNA is TGTGCCAGCAGTTACACTCAGGACAGTACCTATGAGCAGTTCTTC. This codes for CASSYTQDSTYEQFF.